A single sample is the source of the 13 T cell receptor beta chains below, sequenced in a study of shared clonotypes between healthy human individuals. CD45RO negativity and positive selection for CCR7 defined naive CD8 cells, a population that excluded terminally differentiated effector memory CD45RA+ cells. Profiled with immunoSEQ multiplex PCR; TCRdb holds only in-frame clones, not every one. The sample lists around 1,900,000 clones, 85% to 95% occurring once. The sequencing input was naive CD8+ T cells from PBMCs. These receptors were obtained from a man younger than 35 in good health. Some clones in this sample may be carry-over from other donors' samples.

The chain uses TRBV5-1 and TRBJ2-5; unclear D gene. Trimming took 1 base from V and 2 from J, leaving 6 bases between them. The germline V gene encodes CDR1 SGHRS and CDR2 YFSETQ. CDR3 length: 13 amino acids. The CDR3 sequence is CASSLSEQETQYF. DNA of the CDR3: TGCGCCAGCAGCTTGTCCGAACAAGAGACCCAGTACTTC.

The CDR3 region has the DNA TGCGCCAGCAGCCAAGATGGTAGGGTAGGGCCGGGCTACAATGAGCAGTTCTTC. This sequence encodes CASSQDGRVGPGYNEQFF. The chain recombines TRBV4-3 with TRBJ2-1; D remains unclear. V gave up 0 bases and J gave up 3 bases, with 18 bases separating them. Germline CDR1 is LGHNA and CDR2 is YSLEER. This CDR3 spans 18 amino acids.

The V call is TRBV6-1, the J call TRBJ2-7, with a weak D call TRBD2 (6 bases). V gave up 2 bases and J gave up 2 bases, with 13 bases separating them. The CDR3 runs 15 residues. Germline CDR1 reads MNHNS; CDR2 reads SASEGT. CDR3 protein: CASSERGSPPYEQYF. The CDR3 bases are TGTGCCAGCAGTGAACGGGGGTCCCCCCCCTACGAGCAGTACTTC.

A note on this clone: Distinct nucleotide sequences in the sample also encode this CDR3. This chain joins TRBV9 and TRBJ2-7; TRBD1 matches at 7 bases. Germline V gene data show CDR1 as SGDLS and CDR2 as YYNGEE. Trimming at V came to 4 bases and at J to 2 bases, leaving 6 bases not matched to a gene. This CDR3 contains 14 residues. The CDR3 sequence: CASSPRDSTYEQYF. CDR3 DNA: TGTGCCAGCAGCCCCCGGGACAGTACCTACGAGCAGTACTTC.

The J gene is TRBJ2-5, the V gene TRBV28; 10 nucleotides agree with TRBD1. Germline CDR1 MDHEN, CDR2 SYDVKM. The CDR3 length is 14 residues. Losses at the gene ends were 5 bases for V and 5 bases for J; bases not matched to a gene: 5. In DNA form, the CDR3 reads TGTGCCAGCAGTCCGACAGGGGGCTGGGAGACCCAGTACTTC. Translation: CASSPTGGWETQYF.

The chain links TRBV5-4 to TRBJ2-7; no clear D. CDR1 SGHNT and CDR2 YYREEE come from the germline V gene (reference sequence). The CDR3 loop spans 15 amino acids. Trimming cost V 2 bases and J 1 base, with 13 bases left between them. The CDR3 loop is CASSLDRVASYEQYF. CDR3 nucleotide sequence: TGTGCCAGCAGCTTAGACCGGGTGGCATCCTACGAGCAGTACTTC.

This rearrangement joins TRBV5-6 to TRBJ2-7; possible D gene TRBD2, 6 bases. Trimming removed 0 bases from V and 5 bases from J, with 15 bases in between. The CDR3 totals 15 residues. The germline V gene has CDR1 SGHDT and CDR2 YYEEEE. DNA for the CDR3: TGTGCCAGCAGCTTGGGCGGAGGGAATGACCACGAGCAGTACTTC. Translated, it gives CASSLGGGNDHEQYF.

The chain employs TRBV28 and TRBJ1-4, with no clear D. Germline V gives CDR1 MDHEN, CDR2 SYDVKM. The V end lost 6 bases, the J end lost 0 bases, and 11 bases lay between the germline ends. There are 15 residues in the CDR3. The CDR3 DNA sequence: TGTGCCAGCAGCCCCCGTTATTCAACTAATGAAAAACTGTTTTTT. This translates into CASSPRYSTNEKLFF.

A remark on this clone: Within the sample, other DNA sequences also encode this same CDR3. The CDR3, as DNA: TGTGCCAGCAGTCCGACAGGGGGGGAGACCCAGTACTTC. It codes for CASSPTGGETQYF. The rearrangement uses TRBV27 and TRBJ2-5; 9 bases are a match to TRBD1. Germline lookup yields CDR1 MNHEY and CDR2 SMNVEV (reference sequence). This CDR3 spans 13 amino acids. J gave up 5 bases and V 5 bases, and 3 bases lay outside the gene matches.

As for this clone: Other DNA sequences within the sample encode an identical CDR3. The J gene is TRBJ2-7, the V gene TRBV7-3; D is unclear. CDR1 and CDR2 from the germline V gene are SGHTA and FQGTGA. There are 12 residues in the CDR3. Deletions cut 2 bases from V and 4 bases from J, with 6 bases between. The CDR3 sequence: CASSLPGYEQYF. The DNA of the CDR3 is TGTGCCAGCAGCTTACCAGGTTACGAGCAGTACTTC.

The CDR3 loop reads CASSFSMDNSYEQYF. In DNA, the CDR3 is TGTGCCAGCAGTTTTTCTATGGACAACTCCTACGAGCAGTACTTC. The V call is TRBV27, the J call TRBJ2-7; D might be TRBD1 (5 bases). V gave up 3 bases and J gave up 0 bases, with 12 bases separating them. The CDR3 consists of 15 residues. Per the germline V gene, CDR1 is MNHEY and CDR2 is SMNVEV (reference sequence).

V and J are TRBV5-6 and TRBJ1-2; 7 bases agree with TRBD1. Looked up from germline, CDR1 is SGHDT and CDR2 is YYEEEE. The CDR3 sequence is 14 residues long. Unmatched junction bases numbered 8, after V lost 2 bases and J lost 7 bases. The CDR3 reads CASSFGTAVGGYTF. CDR3 sequence (DNA): TGTGCCAGCAGCTTCGGGACAGCTGTGGGTGGCTACACCTTC.

The V and J genes are TRBV7-9 and TRBJ2-5, with 16 nucleotides matching TRBD2. Trimming removed 5 bases from V and 5 bases from J; junction bases left unmatched: 8. This CDR3 has 17 residues. The germline V gene encodes CDR1 SEHNR and CDR2 FQNEAQ (reference sequence). Written as DNA, the CDR3 is TGTGCCAGCAGCGGACCGGGACTAGCGGGAGGGTGGGAGACCCAGTACTTC. It is translated as CASSGPGLAGGWETQYF.